Below are 15 T cell receptor beta chains sequenced from a single sample in a study of beta chain features in type 1 diabetes. General study findings and limits: In every one of the four CD4+ subsets, TCRB CDR3s were moderately but significantly shorter in Type 1 diabetes patients.

The sequenced template was cDNA made from the entire isolated RNA. The method was immunoSEQ multiplex PCR; TCRdb's version includes in-frame clones alone and lacks a portion of them. The sample contains around 310,000 clones, approximately 15% of which appear only once. These receptors' antigens are unknown. The specimen was naive CD4+ T cells from blood. The origin of the receptors is a woman aged 18-29 years with type 1 diabetes.

This clone was picked up a small number of times. This rearrangement joins TRBV4-3 to TRBJ2-1; D may be TRBD1 (5 bases). V shed 0 bases and J shed 8 bases, with 20 bases lying between them. The CDR3 contains 17 residues. Germline V lookup: CDR1 LGHNA, CDR2 YSLEER. The CDR3, as DNA: TGCGCCAGCAGCCAAGAGGGGCAGTGGGCCTGGGTTGATGAGCAGTTCTTC. Amino acids: CASSQEGQWAWVDEQFF.

V and J are TRBV5-1 and TRBJ2-3, with 7 bases matching TRBD2. In germline, CDR1 is SGHRS, CDR2 YFSETQ. The CDR3 contains 16 residues. Germline trimming cut 0 bases from V and 0 bases from J; bases unmatched to any gene: 4. CDR3 nucleotides: TGCGCCAGCAGCTTGGACCTTAGCGGGAGCACAGATACGCAGTATTTT. Amino acids: CASSLDLSGSTDTQYF.

This clone was detected a few times. The rearrangement links TRBV7-9 to TRBJ2-2; D remains ambiguous. Germline values: CDR1 SEHNR, CDR2 FQNEAQ (reference sequence). CDR3 length equals 12 residues. The V end lost 2 bases, the J end lost 4 bases, and 2 bases lay between the germline ends. The CDR3 DNA is TGTGCCAGCAGCTTACGCACCGGGGAGCTGTTTTTT. Residues: CASSLRTGELFF.

V gene TRBV7-2 combines with J gene TRBJ2-5; 11 nucleotides align to TRBD1. Per the germline V gene, CDR1 is SGHTA and CDR2 is FQGNSA. The CDR3 is 16 amino acids. Losses at the gene ends were 2 bases for V and 5 bases for J; bases not matched to a gene: 7. In nucleotides, the CDR3 is TGTGCCAGCAGCTTAATCTGGACAGGGGGCCGGGAGACCCAGTACTTC. Amino acid sequence: CASSLIWTGGRETQYF.

This clone appeared a few times. The chain joins TRBV11-2 to TRBJ1-2, with a weak D call TRBD1 (5 bases). CDR1 is SGHAT and CDR2 is FQNNGV in the germline V gene. V was trimmed by 3 bases and J by 4 bases, leaving 21 bases between them. The CDR3 loop spans 17 amino acids. CDR3 nucleotide sequence: TGTGCCAGCAGCTTCTCAGTTACAGTACTCGGGGGCTATGGCTACACCTTC. Residues: CASSFSVTVLGGYGYTF. Supplemented by reference TRBV11-2 and TRBJ1-2, the full variable domain reads EAGVAQSPRYKIIEKRQSVAFWCNPISGHATLYWYQQILGQGPKLLIQFQNNGVVDDSQLPKDRFSAERLKGVDSTLKIQPAKLEDSAVYLCASSFSVTVLGGYGYTFGSGTRLTVV.

This clone was recorded a few times. The V gene is TRBV10-2, the J gene TRBJ2-7; D may be TRBD2 (5 bases). The V end lost 4 bases, the J end lost 7 bases, and 11 bases lay between the germline ends. CDR3 length: 12 residues. In germline, CDR1 is WSHSY, CDR2 SAAADI. For the CDR3, the DNA is TGCGCCAGCAGTGGGACTGCGTGGGAGCAGTACTTC. Its protein product is CASSGTAWEQYF.

This clone was observed a few times. The chain carries TRBV21-1 and TRBJ2-7; whether TRBD1, the table's D call, matches the DNA was not checked. TRBV21-1 is a pseudogene. The CDR3 is 15 residues long. The CDR3 here is CASSVQNRAAYEQYV. The CDR3 region has the DNA TGTGCCAGCAGCGTACAGAACAGGGCTGCCTACGAGCAGTACGTC.

This chain joins TRBV6-5 and TRBJ1-1, with 7 bases lining up with TRBD1. Per germline, CDR1 MNHEY and CDR2 SVGAGI. CDR3 length equals 15 residues. The V gene end was trimmed by 6 bases and the J gene end by 0 bases; junction bases not matched to a gene: 7. In nucleotides, the CDR3 is TGTGCCAGCAGCCGGGGACAGACCATGAACACTGAAGCTTTCTTT. Its protein product is CASSRGQTMNTEAFF.

The V and J genes are TRBV5-1 and TRBJ2-5; TRBD2 might be the D (7 bases). The ends were cut back, 0 bases at V and 3 bases at J, with 12 bases in the middle. This CDR3 region has 15 residues. Germline assignment: CDR1 SGHRS and CDR2 YFSETQ. This CDR3 is CASSLARGAEETQYF. CDR3 in DNA: TGCGCCAGCAGCTTGGCCCGGGGGGCTGAAGAGACCCAGTACTTC.

This clone was picked up a small number of times. The chain links TRBV30 to TRBJ2-1, with D perhaps TRBD1 (5 bases). The CDR3 consists of 13 residues. The V end was cut by 4 bases, the J end by 7 bases, with 14 bases between. The germline V gene encodes CDR1 GTSNPN and CDR2 SVGIG (reference sequence). The CDR3 region is CAWTPRQWNEQFF. The CDR3 nucleotides are TGTGCCTGGACCCCAAGACAGTGGAATGAGCAGTTCTTC.

This clone was detected only a few times. The J gene is TRBJ2-1, the V gene TRBV5-4, with 10 bases lining up with TRBD2. The J segment lost 7 bases and the V segment lost 0 bases, leaving 4 bases of the junction unmatched. The CDR3 runs to 15 residues. Germline values: CDR1 SGHNT, CDR2 YYREEE (reference sequence). CDR3 sequence (DNA): TGTGCCAGCAGCTTGGGGACTAGCGGCAATAATGAGCAGTTCTTC. Its protein is CASSLGTSGNNEQFF. Drawing the rest from reference TRBV5-4 and TRBJ2-1, the complete variable domain is ETGVTQSPTHLIKTRGQQVTLRCSSQSGHNTVSWYQQALGQGPQFIFQYYREEENGRGNFPPRFSGLQFPNYSSELNVNALELDDSALYLCASSLGTSGNNEQFFGPGTRLTVL.

This clone was observed a few times. The CDR3 DNA reads TGTGCCAGCAGCTTAGGTCCCAGCGGGAGGGAGCAGTTCTTC. It encodes CASSLGPSGREQFF. The chain uses TRBV7-9 and TRBJ2-1, with 9 bases aligning to TRBD2. From germline, CDR1 is SEHNR and CDR2 FQNEAQ (reference sequence). The CDR3 has 14 residues. Losses at the gene ends were 1 base for V and 10 bases for J; bases not matched to a gene: 5. Full variable domain (remainder filled in from reference TRBV7-9 and TRBJ2-1): DTGVSQNPRHKITKRGQNVTFRCDPISEHNRLYWYRQTLGQGPEFLTYFQNEAQLEKSRLLSDRFSAERPKGSFSTLEIQRTEQGDSAMYLCASSLGPSGREQFFGPGTRLTVL.

V gene TRBV4-3 combines with J gene TRBJ2-7; 10 bases agree with TRBD2. Germline values: CDR1 LGHNA, CDR2 YSLEER. The CDR3 runs to 17 residues. Losses at the gene ends were 0 bases for V and 0 bases for J; bases not matched to a gene: 5. CDR3 sequence: CASSQDAGLASSYEQYV. The CDR3 coding sequence is TGCGCCAGCAGCCAAGATGCGGGACTAGCGTCCTCCTACGAGCAGTACGTC.

The chain carries TRBV19 and TRBJ2-4; 7 bases agree with TRBD2. CDR3 size: 15 residues. The V gene end was trimmed by 7 bases and the J gene end by 3 bases; junction bases not matched to a gene: 9. CDR1 is LNHDA and CDR2 is SQIVND in the germline V gene (reference sequence). CDR3 protein: CASTLGGSNKNIQYF. The CDR3 coding sequence is TGTGCCAGTACCCTGGGAGGGAGCAACAAAAACATTCAGTACTTC.

V usage is TRBV29-1 and J usage is TRBJ2-3; the D gene is possibly TRBD2 (5 bases). Trimming stripped 4 bases from V and 0 bases from J, with 11 bases between. Germline assignment: CDR1 SQVTM and CDR2 ANQGSEA. The length of the CDR3 is 14 residues. CDR3 sequence reads: CSVGAGGSTDTQYF. The CDR3, as DNA: TGCAGCGTTGGGGCGGGCGGGAGCACAGATACGCAGTATTTT.